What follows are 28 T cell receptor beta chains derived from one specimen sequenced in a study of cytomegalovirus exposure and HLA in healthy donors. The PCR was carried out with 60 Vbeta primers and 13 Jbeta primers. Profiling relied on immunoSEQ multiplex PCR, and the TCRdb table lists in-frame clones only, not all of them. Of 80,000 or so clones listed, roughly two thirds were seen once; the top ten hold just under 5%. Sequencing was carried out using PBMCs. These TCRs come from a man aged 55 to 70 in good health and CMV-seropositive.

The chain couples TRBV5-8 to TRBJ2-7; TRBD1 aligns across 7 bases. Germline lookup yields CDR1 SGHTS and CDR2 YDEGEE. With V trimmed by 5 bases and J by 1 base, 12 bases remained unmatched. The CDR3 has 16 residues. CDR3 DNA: TGTGCCAGCAGAACCCCTTGGGACAGTTCTTCCTACGAGCAGTACTTC. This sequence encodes CASRTPWDSSSYEQYF.

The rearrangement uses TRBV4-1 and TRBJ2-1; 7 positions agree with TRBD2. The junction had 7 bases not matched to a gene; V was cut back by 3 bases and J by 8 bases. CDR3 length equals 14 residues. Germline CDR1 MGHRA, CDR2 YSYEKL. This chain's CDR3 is CASSHLTSDHEQFF. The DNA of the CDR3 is TGCGCCAGCAGCCATCTTACTAGCGATCATGAGCAGTTCTTC.

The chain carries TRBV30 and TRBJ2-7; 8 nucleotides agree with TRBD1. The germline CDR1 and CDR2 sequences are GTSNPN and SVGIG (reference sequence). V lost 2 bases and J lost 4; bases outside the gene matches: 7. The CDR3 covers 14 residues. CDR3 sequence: CAWSFQGAKYEQYF. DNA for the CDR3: TGTGCCTGGAGTTTCCAGGGGGCGAAATACGAGCAGTACTTC.

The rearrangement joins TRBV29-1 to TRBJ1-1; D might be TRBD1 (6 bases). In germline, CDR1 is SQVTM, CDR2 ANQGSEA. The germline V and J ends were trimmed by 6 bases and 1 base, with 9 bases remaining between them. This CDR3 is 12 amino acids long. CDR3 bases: TGCAGCGTGGGACACGGGAACACTGAAGCTTTCTTT. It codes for CSVGHGNTEAFF.

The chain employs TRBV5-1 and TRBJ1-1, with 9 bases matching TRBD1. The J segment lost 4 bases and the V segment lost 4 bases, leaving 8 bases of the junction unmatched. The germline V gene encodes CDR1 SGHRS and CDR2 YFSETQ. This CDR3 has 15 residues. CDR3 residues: CASSLKGTGFTEAFF. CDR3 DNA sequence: TGCGCCAGCAGCCTCAAAGGGACAGGGTTCACTGAAGCTTTCTTT.

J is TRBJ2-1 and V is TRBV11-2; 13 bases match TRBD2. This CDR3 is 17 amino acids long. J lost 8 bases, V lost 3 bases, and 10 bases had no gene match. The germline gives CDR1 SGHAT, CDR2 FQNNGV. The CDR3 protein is CASSLLVGTSGTYEQFF. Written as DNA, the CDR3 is TGTGCCAGCAGCTTGCTAGTGGGGACTAGCGGGACATATGAGCAGTTCTTC.

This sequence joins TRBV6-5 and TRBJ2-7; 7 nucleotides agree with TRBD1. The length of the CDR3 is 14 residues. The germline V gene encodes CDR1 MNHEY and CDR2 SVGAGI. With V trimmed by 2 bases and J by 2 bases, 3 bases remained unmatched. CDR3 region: CASSYDRVAYEQYF. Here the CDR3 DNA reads TGTGCCAGCAGTTACGACAGGGTAGCCTACGAGCAGTACTTC.

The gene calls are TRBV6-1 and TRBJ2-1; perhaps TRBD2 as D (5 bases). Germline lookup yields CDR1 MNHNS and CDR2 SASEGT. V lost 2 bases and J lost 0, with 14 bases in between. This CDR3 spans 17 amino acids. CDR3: CASSESSGRSSYNEQFF. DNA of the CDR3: TGTGCCAGCAGTGAATCCAGCGGCAGGAGCTCCTACAATGAGCAGTTCTTC.

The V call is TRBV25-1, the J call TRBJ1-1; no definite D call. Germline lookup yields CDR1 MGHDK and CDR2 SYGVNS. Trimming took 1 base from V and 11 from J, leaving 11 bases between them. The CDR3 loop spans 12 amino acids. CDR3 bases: TGTGCCAGCAGTGAATTAGAGAAAGAGGCTTTCTTT. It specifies CASSELEKEAFF. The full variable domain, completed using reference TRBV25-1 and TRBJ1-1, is EADIYQTPRYLVIGTGKKITLECSQTMGHDKMYWYQQDPGMELHLIHYSYGVNSTEKGDLSSESTVSRIRTEHFPLTLESARPSHTSQYLCASSELEKEAFFGQGTRLTVV.

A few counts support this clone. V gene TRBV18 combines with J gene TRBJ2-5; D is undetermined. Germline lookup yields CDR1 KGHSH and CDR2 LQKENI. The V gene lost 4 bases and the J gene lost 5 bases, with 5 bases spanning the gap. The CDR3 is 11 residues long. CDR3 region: CASSLEETQYF. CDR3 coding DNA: TGTGCCAGCTCACTAGAGGAGACCCAGTACTTC.

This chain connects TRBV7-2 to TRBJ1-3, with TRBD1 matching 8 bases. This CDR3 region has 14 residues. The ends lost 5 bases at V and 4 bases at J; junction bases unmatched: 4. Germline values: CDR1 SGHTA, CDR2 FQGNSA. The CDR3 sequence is CASSRDRGGNTIYF. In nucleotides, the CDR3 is TGTGCCAGCAGCCGCGACAGGGGCGGAAACACCATATATTTT. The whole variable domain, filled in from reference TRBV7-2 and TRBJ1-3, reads GAGVSQSPSNKVTEKGKDVELRCDPISGHTALYWYRQSLGQGLEFLIYFQGNSAPDKSGLPSDRFSAERTGGSVSTLTIQRTQQEDSAVYLCASSRDRGGNTIYFGEGSWLTVV.

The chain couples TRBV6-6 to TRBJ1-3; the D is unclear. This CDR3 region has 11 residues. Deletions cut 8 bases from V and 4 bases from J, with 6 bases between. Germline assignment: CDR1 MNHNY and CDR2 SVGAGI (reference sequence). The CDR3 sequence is CASGQGNTIYF. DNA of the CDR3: TGTGCCAGCGGCCAGGGAAACACCATATATTTT.

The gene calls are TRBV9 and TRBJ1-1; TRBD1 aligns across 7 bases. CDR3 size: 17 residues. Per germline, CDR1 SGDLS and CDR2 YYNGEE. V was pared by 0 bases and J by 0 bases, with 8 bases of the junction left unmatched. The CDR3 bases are TGTGCCAGCAGCGTAGACCGGACAGGAGCCATGAACACTGAAGCTTTCTTT. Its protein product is CASSVDRTGAMNTEAFF.

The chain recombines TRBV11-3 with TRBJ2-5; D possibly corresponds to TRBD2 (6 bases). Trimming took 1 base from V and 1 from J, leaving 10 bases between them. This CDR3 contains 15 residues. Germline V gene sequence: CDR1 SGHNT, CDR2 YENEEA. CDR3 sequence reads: CASSLGGTPQETQYF. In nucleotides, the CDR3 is TGTGCCAGCAGCTTAGGGGGGACTCCCCAAGAGACCCAGTACTTC.

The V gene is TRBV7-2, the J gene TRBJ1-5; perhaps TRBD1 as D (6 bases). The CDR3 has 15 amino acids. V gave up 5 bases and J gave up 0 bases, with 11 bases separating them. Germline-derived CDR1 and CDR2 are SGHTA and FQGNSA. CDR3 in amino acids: CASSPRTDSNQPQHF. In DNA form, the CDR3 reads TGTGCCAGCAGCCCACGGACAGATAGCAATCAGCCCCAGCATTTT.

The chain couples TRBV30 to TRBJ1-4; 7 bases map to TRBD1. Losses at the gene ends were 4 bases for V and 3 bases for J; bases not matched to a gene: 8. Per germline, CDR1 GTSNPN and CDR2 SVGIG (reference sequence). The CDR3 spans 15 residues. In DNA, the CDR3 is TGTGCCTGGACCCCACAGGGGTGGTCTAATGAAAAACTGTTTTTT. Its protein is CAWTPQGWSNEKLFF.

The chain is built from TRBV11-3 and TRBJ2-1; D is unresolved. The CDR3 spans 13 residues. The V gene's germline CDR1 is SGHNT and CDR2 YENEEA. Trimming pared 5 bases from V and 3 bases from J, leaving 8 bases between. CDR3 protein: CASSRDNYNEQFF. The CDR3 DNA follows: TGTGCCAGCAGCCGTGACAACTACAATGAGCAGTTCTTC.

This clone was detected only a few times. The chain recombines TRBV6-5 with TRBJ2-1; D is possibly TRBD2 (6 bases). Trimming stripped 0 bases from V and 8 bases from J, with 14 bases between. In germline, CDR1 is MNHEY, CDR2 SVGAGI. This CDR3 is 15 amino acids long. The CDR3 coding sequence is TGTGCCAGCAGTTACTCGACATCGGGAGTGCATGAGCAGTTCTTC. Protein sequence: CASSYSTSGVHEQFF.

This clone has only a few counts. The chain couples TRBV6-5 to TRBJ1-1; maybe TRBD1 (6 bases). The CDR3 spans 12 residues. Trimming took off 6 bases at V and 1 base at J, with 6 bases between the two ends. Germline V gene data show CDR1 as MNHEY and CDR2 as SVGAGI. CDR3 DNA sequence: TGTGCCAGCAGGACAGGGAACACTGAAGCTTTCTTT. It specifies CASRTGNTEAFF.

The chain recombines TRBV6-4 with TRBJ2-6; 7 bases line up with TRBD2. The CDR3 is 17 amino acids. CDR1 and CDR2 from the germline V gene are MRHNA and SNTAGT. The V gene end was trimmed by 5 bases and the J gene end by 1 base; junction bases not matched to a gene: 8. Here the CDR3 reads CASSPGGDGSGANVLTF. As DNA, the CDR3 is TGTGCCAGCAGTCCGGGGGGAGATGGATCTGGGGCCAACGTCCTGACTTTC.

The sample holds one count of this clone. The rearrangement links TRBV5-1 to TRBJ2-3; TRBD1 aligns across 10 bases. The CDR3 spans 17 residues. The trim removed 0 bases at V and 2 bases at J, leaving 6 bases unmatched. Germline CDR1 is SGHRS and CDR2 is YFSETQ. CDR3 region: CASSLDPGTGVTDTQYF. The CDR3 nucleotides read TGCGCCAGCAGCTTGGACCCCGGGACAGGGGTCACAGATACGCAGTATTTT. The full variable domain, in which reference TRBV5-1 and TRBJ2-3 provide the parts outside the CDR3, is KAGVTQTPRYLIKTRGQQVTLSCSPISGHRSVSWYQQTPGQGLQFLFEYFSETQRNKGNFPGRFSGRQFSNSRSEMNVSTLELGDSALYLCASSLDPGTGVTDTQYFGPGTRLTVL.

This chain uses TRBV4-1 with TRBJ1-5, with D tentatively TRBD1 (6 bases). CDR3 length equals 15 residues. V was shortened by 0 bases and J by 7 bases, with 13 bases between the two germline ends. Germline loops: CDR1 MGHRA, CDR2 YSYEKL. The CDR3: CASSQDLHRDQPQHF. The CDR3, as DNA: TGCGCCAGCAGCCAAGATTTGCACAGGGACCAGCCCCAGCATTTT.

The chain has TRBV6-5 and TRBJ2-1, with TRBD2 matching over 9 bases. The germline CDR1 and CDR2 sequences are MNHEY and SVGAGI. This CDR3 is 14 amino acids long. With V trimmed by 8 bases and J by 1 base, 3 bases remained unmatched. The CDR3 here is CASGRGGSYNEQFF. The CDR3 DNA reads TGTGCCAGCGGGCGGGGGGGATCCTACAATGAGCAGTTCTTC.

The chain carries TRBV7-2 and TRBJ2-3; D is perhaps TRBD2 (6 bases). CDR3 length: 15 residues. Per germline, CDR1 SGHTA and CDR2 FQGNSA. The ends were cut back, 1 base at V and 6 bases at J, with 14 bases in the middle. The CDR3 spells CASSLGGGTGDTQYF. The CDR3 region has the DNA TGTGCCAGCAGCTTAGGGGGCGGGACCGGGGATACGCAGTATTTT.

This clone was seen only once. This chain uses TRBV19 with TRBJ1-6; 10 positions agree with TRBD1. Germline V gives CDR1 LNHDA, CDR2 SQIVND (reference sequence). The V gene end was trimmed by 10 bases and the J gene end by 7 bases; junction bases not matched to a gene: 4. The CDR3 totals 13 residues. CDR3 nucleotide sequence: TGTGCCACCGGACAGGGGGGGAATTCACCCCTCCACTTT. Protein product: CATGQGGNSPLHF.

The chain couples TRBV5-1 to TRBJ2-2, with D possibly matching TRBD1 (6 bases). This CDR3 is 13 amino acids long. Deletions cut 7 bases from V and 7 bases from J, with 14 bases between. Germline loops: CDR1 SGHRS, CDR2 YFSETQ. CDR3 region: CASGDINDGELFF. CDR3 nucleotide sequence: TGCGCCAGCGGGGACATTAACGACGGGGAGCTGTTTTTT.

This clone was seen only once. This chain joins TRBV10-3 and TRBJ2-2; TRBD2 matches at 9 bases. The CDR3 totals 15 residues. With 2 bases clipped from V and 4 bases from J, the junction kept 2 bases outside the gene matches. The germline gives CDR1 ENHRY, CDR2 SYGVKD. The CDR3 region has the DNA TGTGCCATCAGTGAGGCTAGCGGGATCACCGGGGAGCTGTTTTTT. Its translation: CAISEASGITGELFF.

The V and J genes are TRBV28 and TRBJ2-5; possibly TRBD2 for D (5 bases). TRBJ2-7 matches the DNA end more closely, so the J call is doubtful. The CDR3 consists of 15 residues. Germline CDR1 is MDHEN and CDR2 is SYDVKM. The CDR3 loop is CASSLFRNEEGEQYF. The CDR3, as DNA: TGTGCCAGCAGTTTATTTAGGAATGAAGAGGGCGAGCAGTACTTC.